The 2 T cell receptor beta chains given below trace back to one sample, sequenced in a study of Ad26.COV2.S vaccination and SARS-CoV-2 variants. Sample treatment: 15 to 20 received Ad26.COV2.S at low or high dose, single or two shots; 5 received placebo; per-sample allocation not given. Following the first vaccine or placebo injection, samples were taken on day 63. The method was immunoSEQ multiplex PCR; TCRdb's version includes in-frame clones alone and lacks a portion of them. The table has roughly 380,000 clones, more than 75% seen once. The specimen comprised peripheral blood, sampled in a trial of Ad26.COV2.S vaccine versus placebo. The source of these receptors is a person between 18 and 59 years old who received the Ad26.COV2.S COVID-19 vaccine or a placebo.

In regard to this clone: The sample has other DNA sequences that encode this CDR3 too. The V and J genes are TRBV28 and TRBJ2-7; D is uncertain. Trimming removed 1 base at V and 1 base at J, with 2 bases between. CDR1 MDHEN and CDR2 SYDVKM come from the germline V gene. The CDR3 consists of 12 residues. CDR3 nucleotide sequence: TGTGCCAGCAGTTTATCGTCCTACGAGCAGTACTTC. Translating gives CASSLSSYEQYF.

The V gene is TRBV5-1, the J gene TRBJ2-5, with unresolved D. Germline CDR1 reads SGHRS; CDR2 reads YFSETQ. Trimming stripped 4 bases from V and 2 bases from J, with 12 bases between. The CDR3 is 14 residues long. The CDR3, as DNA: TGCGCCAGCAGCCCGTGGCGGATTCAAGAGACCCAGTACTTC. Translated: CASSPWRIQETQYF.